The rows below give T cell receptor beta chains drawn from one sample of a study of T cell responses to AZD1222 COVID-19 vaccine. TCRdb's table, derived via immunoSEQ multiplex PCR, lists solely in-frame clones and lacks some. The top ten hold around 5.6% of the sample, which has 95,000 to 150,000 clones, over 75% seen once. The sequenced sample was peripheral blood, obtained on day 0 of AZD1222 vaccination. Every receptor here comes from an adult in good health. The conserved cysteine and the conserved F or W are not part of the CDR3 here. Where a row states a size, it is once, few, many or the class of an expanded clone; other rows omit it.

v_call	clone_size	j_call	cdr3_aa
TRBV30	.	TRBJ1-5	AWSVGLGNQPQH
TRBV9	.	TRBJ1-1	ASGRMNTEAF
TRBV5-8	.	TRBJ1-1	ASRVVGTGEGDTEAF
TRBV11-2	.	TRBJ1-6	ASSSHRGRGSPLH
TRBV10-3	.	TRBJ1-5	AISESSEGQPQH
TRBV7-3	.	TRBJ1-1	ASSRTGGNTEAF
TRBV6-5	.	TRBJ2-3	ASSPGGSSTDTQY
TRBV11-1	once	TRBJ1-1	ASSLEGAGTEAF
TRBV15	.	TRBJ1-5	ATSRGASNQPQH
TRBV14	.	TRBJ2-1	ASSLSGGGFYNEQF
TRBV29-1	.	TRBJ2-3	SADPSGRGTDTQY
TRBV7-2	.	TRBJ1-2	ASSPGPRRLNYGYT
TRBV4-1	once	TRBJ2-2	ASSRWDNANTGELF
TRBV18	.	TRBJ1-1	ASSPWARGQGVNTEAF
TRBV30	.	TRBJ2-2	AWSLSDRDGGELF
TRBV29-1	.	TRBJ1-5	SVRDSGQPQH
TRBV4-1	.	TRBJ1-5	ASSQEDRGSQPQH
TRBV19	.	TRBJ2-5	ASSTQGFQETQY
TRBV10-3	.	TRBJ1-5	AISERDSNQPQH
TRBV11-3	.	TRBJ2-7	ASSPRTGFGEQY
TRBV12-3/TRBV12-4	.	TRBJ1-2	ASTQLGGYT
TRBV19	.	TRBJ2-7	ASSRGLAGASSYEQY
TRBV6-5	.	TRBJ1-4	ASSIGQGINEKLF
TRBV5-6	.	TRBJ2-1	ASSVTRGRFAYNEQF
TRBV5-1	.	TRBJ1-4	ASSLKTAYEKLF
TRBV4-1	.	TRBJ1-2	ASSQGDYGYT
TRBV19	.	TRBJ2-2	ASSTGTGGPGELF
TRBV11-3	.	TRBJ1-3	ASSSTPQGGNTIY
TRBV5-4	.	TRBJ2-3	ASSSPGGADTQY
TRBV6-2/TRBV6-3	.	TRBJ2-7	ASSYSPQREWY
TRBV5-1	.	TRBJ1-1	ASSLSPAYTEAF
TRBV9	.	TRBJ2-7	ASSVGPAGETYEQY
TRBV30	.	TRBJ2-7	AWSPVGSEQY
TRBV7-2	once	TRBJ2-1	ASSLGWGNYNEQF
TRBV28	.	TRBJ1-2	ASAGGAGYGYT
TRBV9	.	TRBJ1-1	ASSVGGTANTEAF
TRBV7-9	.	TRBJ1-1	ASSSGGEAF